Following are 9 T cell receptor beta chains from one sample sequenced in a study of blood T cell repertoires in COVID-19. Produced via immunoSEQ multiplex PCR; TCRdb's table is partial and in-frame only. The top ten hold about 4.3% of the sample, which has about 210,000 clones, 80% seen once. The sample was PBMCs or T cells enriched from blood (not recorded which). The receptor set was obtained from a man aged 25-45 years with acute COVID-19.

CDR3 region: CASSDYRGFYGYTF. The CDR3 DNA is TGTGCCAGCAGTGATTACAGGGGATTCTATGGCTACACCTTC. This sequence joins TRBV6-4 and TRBJ1-2; 7 bases line up with TRBD1. Germline loops: CDR1 MRHNA, CDR2 SNTAGT. V was clipped by 3 bases and J by 4 bases; unmatched bases: 5. CDR3 length: 14 amino acids.

This chain connects TRBV2 to TRBJ1-5, with D possibly matching TRBD1 (5 bases). Germline values: CDR1 SNHLY, CDR2 FYNNEI. The CDR3 covers 15 residues. V dropped 7 bases and J dropped 2 bases, with 15 bases sitting between them. The CDR3 region is CASMLGGLGNQPQHF. CDR3 sequence (DNA): TGTGCCAGCATGTTGGGGGGATTAGGCAATCAGCCCCAGCATTTT.

The chain combines TRBV10-3 with TRBJ1-1, with D perhaps TRBD1 (6 bases). Trimming left V 6 bases short and J 6 bases short, with 8 bases between. The CDR3 is made up of 11 amino acids. The germline V gene has CDR1 ENHRY and CDR2 SYGVKD. DNA for the CDR3: TGTGCCATCAGCGCAGGGGCTGAAGCTTTCTTT. Its protein is CAISAGAEAFF.

V usage is TRBV5-6 and J usage is TRBJ1-5; 7 bases map to TRBD1. The length of the CDR3 is 15 residues. V lost 2 bases and J lost 7; bases outside the gene matches: 9. The germline V gene has CDR1 SGHDT and CDR2 YYEEEE. CDR3 DNA sequence: TGTGCCAGCAGCTTTCTACGGACAGGAGGGCAGCCCCAGCATTTT. As protein: CASSFLRTGGQPQHF.

V and J are TRBV7-6 and TRBJ1-2; 9 positions match TRBD1. CDR1 is SGHVS and CDR2 is FNYEAQ in the germline V gene. The length of the CDR3 is 14 residues. The V and J ends lost 5 bases and 8 bases, in that order; junction bases with no gene match: 9. Here the CDR3 reads CASSGIQGAGGYTF. The CDR3 bases are TGTGCCAGCAGCGGGATACAGGGGGCCGGGGGCTACACCTTC.

This chain joins TRBV20-1 and TRBJ2-2; D may be TRBD2 (5 bases). CDR1 and CDR2 from the germline V gene are DFQATT and SNEGSKA (reference sequence). The CDR3 runs to 13 residues. Trimming took 3 bases from V and 4 from J, leaving 9 bases between them. In DNA form, the CDR3 reads TGCAGTGCTAGTAACGGGGTCACCGGGGAGCTGTTTTTT. Amino acids: CSASNGVTGELFF.

The rearrangement links TRBV19 to TRBJ2-2; 8 positions match TRBD2. CDR1 and CDR2 (germline): LNHDA, SQIVND (reference sequence). The V segment lost 5 bases and the J segment 6 bases; nucleotides outside the gene matches: 11. The CDR3 contains 16 residues. The CDR3 DNA follows: TGTGCCAGTAGTTTGGGGACTAGAACCCCCCCCGGGGAGCTGTTTTTT. Protein product: CASSLGTRTPPGELFF.

This chain links TRBV5-1 with TRBJ2-5, with 9 nucleotides matching TRBD1. The CDR3 is 15 amino acids. Germline V gene data show CDR1 as SGHRS and CDR2 as YFSETQ. V shed 4 bases, J shed 4 bases, and the junction held 8 bases outside the gene matches. DNA of the CDR3: TGCGCCAGCAGCGAAAGCGACAGGGGGAGAGAGACCCAGTACTTC. It is translated as CASSESDRGRETQYF.

Many counts were recorded for this clone. V is TRBV6-2 or TRBV6-3 and J is TRBJ2-7, with 15 bases lining up with TRBD2. The CDR3 has 17 residues. Germline V gives CDR1 MNHEY, CDR2 SVGEGT. With V trimmed by 2 bases and J by 4 bases, 6 bases remained unmatched. The CDR3 nucleotides are TGTGCCAGCAGTTACGGCCTTGGACTAGCGGGGGGGTACGAGCAGTACTTC. It encodes CASSYGLGLAGGYEQYF.